This passage covers 24 T cell receptor beta chains from one sample sequenced in a study of CD8+ T cells in alopecia areata. Reverse transcribed after extraction, RNA yielded cDNA as the sequencing template. The repertoire was sequenced with immunoSEQ multiplex PCR; TCRdb's copy has only in-frame clones and lacks some. The sample shows more than 140,000 clones, 86% of them seen only once. Treatment of the sample: oral pan-JAK inhibitor, 5-10 mg twice daily. The sequencing here drew on CD8+ T cells sorted from blood, taken at week 4, from a patient treated with tofacitinib. The receptors were gathered from a human donor with alopecia areata.

This clone was detected once. The V gene is TRBV6-5, the J gene TRBJ2-4; 7 nucleotides align to TRBD2. Germline loops: CDR1 MNHEY, CDR2 SVGAGI. CDR3 length equals 11 residues. With V trimmed by 2 bases and J by 12 bases, 1 base remained unmatched. The CDR3 bases are TGTGCCAGCAGTTACCGGGGGGATCAGTACTTC. It codes for CASSYRGDQYF.

This rearrangement joins TRBV4-1 to TRBJ1-1; D remains unclear. V was clipped by 2 bases and J by 4 bases, with 8 bases between them. This CDR3 is 13 amino acids long. Germline V CDR1 and CDR2: MGHRA, YSYEKL. The CDR3 nucleotides are TGCGCCAGCAGCCAAAAACTGGGCACTGAAGCTTTCTTT. Its protein product is CASSQKLGTEAFF.

The rearrangement joins TRBV6-4 to TRBJ2-2; D gene ambiguous. The germline V gene encodes CDR1 MRHNA and CDR2 SNTAGT. CDR3 length: 14 amino acids. Between the trimmed V and J ends, which lost 4 bases and 3 bases, there was a span of 9 bases. CDR3 DNA sequence: TGTGCCAGCAGTGCCACTACCCACACCGGGGAGCTGTTTTTT. It translates to CASSATTHTGELFF.

V usage is TRBV29-1 and J usage is TRBJ2-1; D unresolved. The V and J ends lost 2 bases and 7 bases respectively, with 6 bases between them. The CDR3 contains 11 residues. The germline gives CDR1 SQVTM, CDR2 ANQGSEA. Here the CDR3 reads CSVESLNEQFF. The CDR3 region has the DNA TGCAGCGTTGAAAGTCTGAATGAGCAGTTCTTC.

This sequence joins TRBV29-1 and TRBJ1-4, with D unclear. Germline assignment: CDR1 SQVTM and CDR2 ANQGSEA. V shed 4 bases and J shed 6 bases, with 9 bases lying between them. The CDR3 runs 12 residues. CDR3 in amino acids: CSVGPEDEKLFF. CDR3 nucleotide sequence: TGCAGCGTTGGGCCCGAGGATGAAAAACTGTTTTTT.

The V and J genes are TRBV9 and TRBJ2-5; D possibly corresponds to TRBD1 (6 bases). Trimming stripped 4 bases from V and 5 bases from J, with 12 bases between. This CDR3 spans 13 amino acids. Germline CDR1 is SGDLS and CDR2 is YYNGEE. The DNA for the CDR3 is TGTGCCAGCAGCTCATGGACAGAGGAGACCCAGTACTTC. This encodes CASSSWTEETQYF.

V gene TRBV6-5 combines with J gene TRBJ2-6, with unresolved D. Trimming took 2 bases from V and 1 from J, leaving 6 bases between them. The CDR3 has 15 residues. Germline assignment: CDR1 MNHEY and CDR2 SVGAGI. The CDR3 nucleotides read TGTGCCAGCAGTTACGGCGCATCTGGGGCCAACGTCCTGACTTTC. It specifies CASSYGASGANVLTF.

The rearrangement uses TRBV4-1 and TRBJ2-7, with 8 bases identical to TRBD2. There are 15 residues in the CDR3. Trimming removed 5 bases from V and 1 base from J; junction bases left unmatched: 7. CDR1 is MGHRA and CDR2 is YSYEKL in the germline V gene. The DNA for the CDR3 is TGCGCCAGCAGCTCCTCGGCTAGCGGGTCCTACGAGCAGTACTTC. Translated: CASSSSASGSYEQYF.

Here the CDR3 reads CASSDPGPLSYEQYF. In DNA form, the CDR3 reads TGTGCCAGCAGTGATCCGGGACCGCTAAGCTACGAGCAGTACTTC. The rearrangement joins TRBV6-1 to TRBJ2-7, with D perhaps matching TRBD1 or TRBD2 (5 bases each). CDR1 and CDR2 from the germline V gene are MNHNS and SASEGT. Trimming removed 3 bases at V and 3 bases at J, with 15 bases between. This CDR3 has 15 amino acids.

The CDR3, as DNA: TGCGCCAGCAGCCAAGTCCAGGGGGCCTCCTACGAGCAGTACTTC. This encodes CASSQVQGASYEQYF. V and J are TRBV4-1 and TRBJ2-7, with TRBD1 matching over 8 bases. Per the germline V gene, CDR1 is MGHRA and CDR2 is YSYEKL. The CDR3 is 15 residues long. After removal of 1 base from V and 0 bases from J, the junction contained 2 bases not matched to a gene.

The gene calls are TRBV5-1 and TRBJ2-3; 10 bases match TRBD2. From germline, CDR1 is SGHRS and CDR2 YFSETQ. V trimming: 3 bases; J trimming: 2 bases; junction bases outside the gene matches: 15. The CDR3 runs 19 residues. The CDR3 sequence is CASSWVVTSGIRSTDTQYF. The DNA of the CDR3 is TGCGCCAGCAGCTGGGTTGTTACTAGCGGGATTAGATCCACAGATACGCAGTATTTT.

The V and J genes are TRBV29-1 and TRBJ2-4; 11 nucleotides match TRBD1. The CDR3 spans 13 residues. V gave up 5 bases and J gave up 8 bases; unmatched junction bases: 5. Germline assignment: CDR1 SQVTM and CDR2 ANQGSEA. The CDR3 DNA sequence: TGCAGCGTTTTAGGGGGACAGGGGGACATTCAGTACTTC. This encodes CSVLGGQGDIQYF. Supplemented by reference TRBV29-1 and TRBJ2-4, the full variable domain reads SAVISQKPSRDICQRGTSLTIQCQVDSQVTMMFWYRQQPGQSLTLIATANQGSEATYESGFVIDKFPISRPNLTFSTLTVSNMSPEDSSIYLCSVLGGQGDIQYFGAGTRLSVL.

CDR3 sequence reads: CASSLVRGDTQYF. The CDR3 region has the DNA TGTGCCAGCAGCTTGGTGAGAGGAGATACGCAGTATTTT. This rearrangement joins TRBV13 to TRBJ2-3, with no clear D. This CDR3 is 13 amino acids long. Looked up from germline, CDR1 is PRHDT and CDR2 is FYEKMQ (reference sequence). The V end lost 3 bases, the J end lost 5 bases, and 9 bases lay between the germline ends.

The chain couples TRBV29-1 to TRBJ1-1; a possible D gene is TRBD1 (5 bases). Germline V CDR1 and CDR2: SQVTM, ANQGSEA. The CDR3 totals 13 residues. The ends were cut back, 6 bases at V and 5 bases at J, with 16 bases in the middle. DNA for the CDR3: TGCAGCGTCCTACGGGGGACGGAGACTGAAGCTTTCTTT. Its translation is CSVLRGTETEAFF. The entire variable domain, with the rest obtained from reference TRBV29-1 and TRBJ1-1, is as follows: SAVISQKPSRDICQRGTSLTIQCQVDSQVTMMFWYRQQPGQSLTLIATANQGSEATYESGFVIDKFPISRPNLTFSTLTVSNMSPEDSSIYLCSVLRGTETEAFFGQGTRLTVV.

The gene calls are TRBV6-4 and TRBJ2-1; 13 bases line up with TRBD2. The V segment lost 6 bases and the J segment 8 bases; nucleotides outside the gene matches: 10. Germline V gives CDR1 MRHNA, CDR2 SNTAGT. CDR3 length: 16 residues. The CDR3 is CASSPWGTSGEDEQFF. The CDR3 DNA follows: TGTGCCAGCAGCCCCTGGGGGACTAGCGGGGAGGATGAGCAGTTCTTC.

The chain employs TRBV30 and TRBJ2-7, with 8 bases matching TRBD2. CDR1 and CDR2 from the germline V gene are GTSNPN and SVGIG (reference sequence). The CDR3 is made up of 15 amino acids. With V trimmed by 0 bases and J by 2 bases, 6 bases remained unmatched. CDR3 protein: CAWSVDVAGPYEQYF. The CDR3 DNA sequence: TGTGCCTGGAGTGTAGACGTAGCGGGACCCTACGAGCAGTACTTC.

V is TRBV29-1 and J is TRBJ1-1; D uncertain. Trimming stripped 0 bases from V and 5 bases from J, with 13 bases between. Germline CDR1 reads SQVTM; CDR2 reads ANQGSEA. This CDR3 is built from 14 residues. CDR3 nucleotides: TGCAGCGTTGAAGAAGTGGGGATTGGTACTGAAGCTTTCTTT. It translates to CSVEEVGIGTEAFF. Complete variable domain (other parts from reference TRBV29-1 and TRBJ1-1): SAVISQKPSRDICQRGTSLTIQCQVDSQVTMMFWYRQQPGQSLTLIATANQGSEATYESGFVIDKFPISRPNLTFSTLTVSNMSPEDSSIYLCSVEEVGIGTEAFFGQGTRLTVV.

This rearrangement joins TRBV7-9 to TRBJ2-3; 9 nucleotides match TRBD1. The J segment lost 5 bases and the V segment lost 6 bases, leaving 9 bases of the junction unmatched. CDR3 length: 15 amino acids. Germline V gives CDR1 SEHNR, CDR2 FQNEAQ (reference sequence). The CDR3 loop is CASSRWDRAKDTQYF. DNA of the CDR3: TGTGCCAGCAGTAGGTGGGACAGGGCTAAAGATACGCAGTATTTT.

The CDR3 region is CSVEAGGLYEQYF. The CDR3 DNA follows: TGCAGCGTTGAGGCAGGGGGCCTCTACGAGCAGTACTTC. The chain carries TRBV29-1 and TRBJ2-7; 8 positions match TRBD1. The CDR3 extends over 13 amino acids. J gave up 3 bases and V 3 bases, and 4 bases lay outside the gene matches. Germline V gives CDR1 SQVTM, CDR2 ANQGSEA.

The chain has TRBV29-1 and TRBJ2-1; TRBD1 or TRBD2 may be the D gene (5 bases each). Germline loops: CDR1 SQVTM, CDR2 ANQGSEA. Trimming stripped 8 bases from V and 3 bases from J, with 14 bases between. The CDR3 runs to 13 residues. CDR3 coding DNA: TGCAGCTCCCGAGGGGAATACTACAATGAGCAGTTCTTC. Translating gives CSSRGEYYNEQFF.

The rearrangement joins TRBV27 to TRBJ2-7; D call uncertain. The V end lost 5 bases, the J end lost 0 bases, and 2 bases lay between the germline ends. The CDR3 is 11 residues long. Per germline, CDR1 MNHEY and CDR2 SMNVEV (reference sequence). The CDR3 reads CASSASYEQYF. In DNA, the CDR3 is TGTGCCAGCAGTGCCTCCTACGAGCAGTACTTC.

V and J are TRBV29-1 and TRBJ2-3, with 8 bases fitting TRBD2. The germline V gene has CDR1 SQVTM and CDR2 ANQGSEA. V was pared by 1 base and J by 1 base, with 7 bases of the junction left unmatched. This CDR3 comprises 16 residues. CDR3 sequence: CSVEGGEAGGTDTQYF. As DNA, the CDR3 is TGCAGCGTTGAAGGAGGGGAAGCGGGAGGCACAGATACGCAGTATTTT.

The chain couples TRBV5-6 to TRBJ2-1; tentative D call: TRBD2 (5 bases). Trimming pared 4 bases from V and 6 bases from J, leaving 14 bases between. Germline V gene lookup returns CDR1 SGHDT and CDR2 YYEEEE. This CDR3 is 14 amino acids long. The CDR3 sequence is CASSGRGSLNEQFF. The CDR3 bases are TGTGCCAGCAGCGGTCGGGGATCTCTCAATGAGCAGTTCTTC.

V is TRBV7-9 and J is TRBJ2-7; no definite D call. V gave up 1 base and J gave up 5 bases, with 6 bases separating them. CDR1 and CDR2 from the germline V gene are SEHNR and FQNEAQ (reference sequence). There are 12 residues in the CDR3. The CDR3 DNA reads TGTGCCAGCAGCTTAGTGTGGGACGAGCAGTACTTC. Translation gives CASSLVWDEQYF. Combining the CDR3 with reference TRBV7-9 and TRBJ2-7 gives the whole variable domain DTGVSQNPRHKITKRGQNVTFRCDPISEHNRLYWYRQTLGQGPEFLTYFQNEAQLEKSRLLSDRFSAERPKGSFSTLEIQRTEQGDSAMYLCASSLVWDEQYFGPGTRLTVT.